This T cell receptor (beta chain) comes out of a study of blood T cell repertoires in COVID-19. Background on the study: From the United States, Italy and Spain came samples of acute and convalescent COVID-19. PBMCs, B-cell-depleted T cells, or T cells provided the cDNA or gDNA that made up the material.

This clone was seen more than once but under ten times. Trimming took 3 bases from V and 3 from J, leaving 8 bases between them. The CDR3 runs to 13 residues. Germline V gene data show CDR1 as LNHDA and CDR2 as SQIVND (reference sequence). The authors' processing: Nucleated cell number was recorded as an estimate derived from reference gene primer amplification. This table comes from immunoSEQ multiplex PCR, and its TCRdb copy is limited to in-frame clones, with some not included. From that table come the V and J calls and clone size; the DNA was used to work out D and trimming. Of approximately 140,000 clones in the sample, around 86% were seen once.

The V gene is TRBV19, the J gene TRBJ1-1; D gene uncertain. Sequencing used peripheral blood. The TCR comes from a man aged 70-80 years with acute or convalescent COVID-19. CDR3 loop: CASSIFADTEAFF. CDR3 DNA: TGTGCCAGTAGTATCTTCGCGGACACTGAAGCTTTCTTT. Full variable domain (outside the CDR3, taken from reference TRBV19 and TRBJ1-1): DGGITQSPKYLFRKEGQNVTLSCEQNLNHDAMYWYRQDPGQGLRLIYYSQIVNDFQKGDIAEGYSVSREKKESFPLTVTSAQKNPTAFYLCASSIFADTEAFFGQGTRLTVV.